This TCR beta chain was identified during a study of shared clonotypes between healthy human individuals. The study's findings and limits: On the whole, naive subsets had larger estimated richness than memory subsets had.

Positively selected for CCR7, the CD45RO-negative cells used as naive CD8 cells excluded terminally differentiated effector memory CD45RA+ cells. Notes on this clone: Its target is not known.

Sequencing used immunoSEQ multiplex PCR; TCRdb keeps in-frame clones, though not all of them. This table has about 2.2 million clones, 85% to 95% appearing once. What was sequenced was naive CD8+ T cells from PBMCs. The receptor comes from a man younger than 30 in good health. Some clones in this sample may be carry-over from other donors' samples.

The CDR3 sequence is CASSPRTGENNEKLFF. Here the CDR3 DNA reads TGTGCCAGCAGTCCCCGGACGGGGGAGAATAATGAAAAACTGTTTTTT. This chain connects TRBV27 to TRBJ1-4; possible D gene TRBD1, 5 bases. The CDR3 sequence is 16 residues long. In germline, CDR1 is MNHEY, CDR2 SMNVEV (reference sequence). V was pared by 5 bases and J by 4 bases, with 17 bases between.